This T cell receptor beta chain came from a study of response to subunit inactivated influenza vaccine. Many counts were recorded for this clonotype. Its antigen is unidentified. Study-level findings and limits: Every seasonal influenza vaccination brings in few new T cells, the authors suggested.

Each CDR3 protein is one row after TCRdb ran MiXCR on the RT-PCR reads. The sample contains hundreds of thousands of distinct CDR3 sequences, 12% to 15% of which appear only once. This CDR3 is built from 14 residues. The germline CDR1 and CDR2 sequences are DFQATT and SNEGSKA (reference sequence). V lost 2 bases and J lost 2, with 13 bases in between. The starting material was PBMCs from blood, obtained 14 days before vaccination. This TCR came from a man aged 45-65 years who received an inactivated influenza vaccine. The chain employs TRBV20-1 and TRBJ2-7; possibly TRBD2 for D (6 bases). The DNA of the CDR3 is TGCAGTGCTAGATCCGGTAGCGGAGCCTACGAGCAGTACTTC. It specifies CSARSGSGAYEQYF.